What follows is one T cell receptor beta chain and its context. A multiplex PCR was run with 60 Vbeta primers and 13 Jbeta primers. Clones were read by immunoSEQ multiplex PCR, and TCRdb kept only the in-frame ones, dropping some. Here the sample spans roughly 90,000 clones, around three quarters being singletons. This sample was included in a study of cytomegalovirus exposure and HLA in healthy donors. This CDR3 comprises 13 residues. V gave up 8 bases and J gave up 4 bases, with 9 bases separating them. CDR1 and CDR2 (germline): MRHNA, SNTAGT. The sample was PBMCs. The J gene is TRBJ2-6, the V gene TRBV6-4; maybe TRBD2 (5 bases). The receptor comes from a woman aged 35 to 49 in good health and CMV-seropositive. CDR3 loop: CASSSGGANVLTF. CDR3 in DNA: TGTGCCAGCTCATCGGGGGGGGCCAACGTCCTGACTTTC.